These 31 T cell receptor beta chains came from one sample sequenced in a study of read filtering for tumor transcriptome and immune sequencing. The library was built from about 400 ng RNA with molecular barcoded adaptors for alpha/delta and beta/gamma chains. TCRdb itself ran the reads through MiXCR, one entry per CDR3 protein. Of some 140,000 distinct CDR3 sequences in the sample, about 13% were seen once. Sequencing input: a population of CD138-negative cells sorted from bone marrow. The receptor source for this set is a donor aged 40 or older with multiple myeloma.

This clonotype was picked up many times. The chain is built from TRBV3-1 and TRBJ2-1; the D gene is possibly TRBD1 (6 bases). The CDR3 sequence is 11 residues long. V was trimmed by 4 bases and J by 13 bases, leaving 11 bases between them. Germline lookup yields CDR1 LGHDT and CDR2 YNNKEL (reference sequence). The CDR3 spells CASSPGVAQFF. DNA of the CDR3: TGTGCCAGCAGCCCAGGGGTAGCACAGTTCTTC.

The table lists this clonotype with many counts. The rearrangement links TRBV20-1 to TRBJ1-5; D unresolved. Germline V gene sequence: CDR1 DFQATT, CDR2 SNEGSKA (reference sequence). CDR3 size: 12 residues. Here the CDR3 reads CSASRANQPQHF. The DNA of the CDR3 is TGCAGCGCTTCAAGGGCCAATCAGCCCCAGCATTTT.

This clonotype was found many times. This chain uses TRBV5-5 with TRBJ2-7, with TRBD2 as a possible D gene (5 bases). V was shortened by 0 bases and J by 7 bases, with 8 bases between the two germline ends. CDR1 is SGHKS, CDR2 YYEKEE, per germline (reference sequence). This CDR3 is built from 12 residues. The CDR3 sequence: CASSLGGQEQYF. In nucleotides, the CDR3 is TGTGCCAGCAGCTTGGGAGGGCAAGAGCAGTACTTC.

This clonotype was seen many times. J is TRBJ1-5 and V is TRBV7-8; D may be TRBD1 (6 bases). The germline gives CDR1 SGHVS, CDR2 FQNEAQ. This CDR3 is built from 13 residues. V gave up 7 bases and J gave up 6 bases, with 13 bases separating them. Written as DNA, the CDR3 is TGTGCCAGCAACAACATAGGGGGTCAGCCCCAGCATTTT. Translated, it gives CASNNIGGQPQHF.

This clonotype was picked up a small number of times. Given a much more abundant clone one base away, this may be a read error. The rearrangement joins TRBV3-1 to TRBJ2-1; D remains ambiguous. Germline loops: CDR1 LGHDT, CDR2 YNNKEL (reference sequence). The CDR3 length is 15 residues. The CDR3 here is CASSQVLSARNEQSF. Here the CDR3 DNA reads TGTGCCAGCAGCCAAGTTCTTTCGGCCAGGAATGAGCAGTCCTTC.

In its sample, this clonotype was seen a few times. V is TRBV19 and J is TRBJ2-5, with D possibly matching TRBD1 (5 bases). Germline V gives CDR1 LNHDA, CDR2 SQIVND (reference sequence). The V end lost 4 bases, the J end lost 3 bases, and 12 bases lay between the germline ends. The CDR3 has 14 amino acids. CDR3 sequence reads: CASSNRTIKETQYF. In nucleotides, the CDR3 is TGTGCCAGTAGTAACCGGACAATTAAAGAGACCCAGTACTTC.

About this clonotype itself: A single base separates this from a much larger clone, so it may be a read error. V and J are TRBV11-2 and TRBJ1-1; tentative D call: TRBD1 (6 bases). Trimming cost V 8 bases and J 5 bases, with 18 bases left between them. CDR1 is SGHAT, CDR2 FQNNGV, per germline. The CDR3 totals 14 residues. The CDR3 spells CASSYIGGWTEAFF. In nucleotides, the CDR3 is TGTGCCAGCTCATATATAGGGGGGTGGACTGAAGCTTTCTTT. The full variable domain, its missing parts supplied by reference TRBV11-2 and TRBJ1-1, is EAGVAQSPRYKIIEKRQSVAFWCNPISGHATLYWYQQILGQGPKLLIQFQNNGVVDDSQLPKDRFSAERLKGVDSTLKIQPAKLEDSAVYLCASSYIGGWTEAFFGQGTRLTVV.

This clonotype appeared many times. J is TRBJ1-5 and V is TRBV20-1, with D unclear. Trimming removed 1 base from V and 3 bases from J, with 13 bases in between. The V gene's germline CDR1 is DFQATT and CDR2 SNEGSKA (reference sequence). CDR3 size: 15 residues. CDR3 in amino acids: CSARAVGYDNQPQHF. Written as DNA, the CDR3 is TGCAGTGCTAGAGCAGTGGGGTATGACAATCAGCCCCAGCATTTT.

This clonotype has at least ten counts. The genes are TRBV14 and TRBJ1-2; no clear D. Germline CDR1 reads SGHDN; CDR2 reads FVKESK. The CDR3 length is 14 residues. V lost 3 bases and J lost 6, with 14 bases in between. The CDR3 DNA follows: TGTGCCAGCAGCCATGGACGCGAATCCGATGGCTACACCTTC. It encodes CASSHGRESDGYTF. The full variable domain, completed using reference TRBV14 and TRBJ1-2, is EAGVTQFPSHSVIEKGQTVTLRCDPISGHDNLYWYRRVMGKEIKFLLHFVKESKQDESGMPNNRFLAERTGGTYSTLKVQPAELEDSGVYFCASSHGRESDGYTFGSGTRLTVV.

In this sample, this clonotype turned up many times. The CDR3 region is CASSETVRTEAFF. In DNA form, the CDR3 reads TGTGCCAGCAGTGAGACAGTTCGGACTGAAGCTTTCTTT. The chain employs TRBV6-2 or TRBV6-3 and TRBJ1-1; TRBD1 might be the D (5 bases). V was trimmed by 5 bases and J by 5 bases, leaving 12 bases between them. Germline assignment: CDR1 MNHEY and CDR2 SVGEGT. The CDR3 is made up of 13 amino acids.

At least ten counts were recorded for this clonotype. The V call is TRBV4-1, the J call TRBJ1-1; 7 nucleotides line up with TRBD1. The CDR3 runs to 15 residues. The germline V gene has CDR1 MGHRA and CDR2 YSYEKL. V dropped 5 bases and J dropped 8; count of bases not matched to a gene: 14. The chain's CDR3 is CASSSRQGDQREAFF. DNA of the CDR3: TGCGCCAGCAGCTCTCGCCAGGGGGATCAACGAGAAGCTTTCTTT.

This clonotype was seen a handful of times. Germline is not matched at one junction end, which may reflect a read error. The J gene is TRBJ2-2, the V gene TRBV27; the D gene is possibly TRBD1 (6 bases). The germline gives CDR1 MNHEY, CDR2 SMNVEV (reference sequence). The CDR3 runs to 13 residues. The CDR3 DNA sequence: TGTGCCGGCAGTTTATTAGGGGGCGGGGAGCTGTTTTTT. Protein sequence: CAGSLLGGGELFF.

A remark on this clonotype: This may be a read error, as it is one base from a much larger clone. The genes are TRBV5-1 and TRBJ2-3; D might be TRBD2 (6 bases). The germline V and J ends were trimmed by 0 bases and 7 bases, with 18 bases remaining between them. Germline-derived CDR1 and CDR2 are SGHRS and YFSETQ. CDR3 length: 16 residues. This CDR3 reads CASSLAAQAEGHTQYF. The CDR3 DNA reads TGCGCCAGCAGCTTGGCGGCTCAGGCGGAGGGGCATACGCAGTATTTT.

This clonotype was recorded many times. The chain recombines TRBV29-1 with TRBJ1-1; no definite D call. The ends were cut back, 6 bases at V and 5 bases at J, with 19 bases in the middle. CDR3 size: 14 residues. CDR1 is SQVTM, CDR2 ANQGSEA, per germline. In DNA form, the CDR3 reads TGCAGCGTCCCTGGACGCAGCGGTGGGACTGAAGCTTTCTTT. Its translation is CSVPGRSGGTEAFF.

This clonotype has ten or more counts. This rearrangement joins TRBV27 to TRBJ1-2, with TRBD1 as a possible D gene (5 bases). The CDR3 consists of 14 residues. V gave up 10 bases and J gave up 7 bases, with 22 bases separating them. CDR1 is MNHEY, CDR2 SMNVEV, per germline (reference sequence). CDR3 loop: CATARQNSIGGYTF. CDR3 nucleotides: TGTGCCACCGCCCGACAGAACTCGATCGGTGGCTACACCTTC.

This clonotype has ten or more counts. The chain combines TRBV7-9 with TRBJ2-7; D is possibly TRBD1 or TRBD2 (7 bases each). The CDR3 spans 18 residues. V shed 5 bases and J shed 3 bases, with 26 bases lying between them. Germline CDR1 reads SEHNR; CDR2 reads FQNEAQ (reference sequence). The CDR3: CASSPTRQGWGGYYEQYF. The CDR3 nucleotides read TGTGCCAGCAGCCCGACAAGACAGGGCTGGGGGGGCTACTACGAGCAGTACTTC.

This clonotype has a count of ten or more. The V call is TRBV12-3 or TRBV12-4, the J call TRBJ1-2, with D possibly TRBD1 on 5 matching bases. This CDR3 has 13 residues. Trimming pared 6 bases from V and 14 bases from J, leaving 22 bases between. The chain's CDR3 is CASSSRGGHPGTF. The CDR3 bases are TGTGCCAGCAGCTCGCGCGGAGGACACCCCGGAACCTTC.

This clonotype was seen a few times. With a much larger clone just one base away, this may be a read error. The rearrangement uses TRBV7-9 and TRBJ1-1; perhaps TRBD1 as D (5 bases). The germline CDR1 and CDR2 sequences are SEHNR and FQNEAQ (reference sequence). The CDR3 totals 14 residues. The CDR3 protein is CASSLVGANTGAFF. Here the CDR3 DNA reads TGTGCCAGCAGCCTCGTAGGGGCGAACACTGGAGCTTTCTTT.

Many counts were recorded for this clonotype. This chain joins TRBV7-8 and TRBJ1-1; no definite D call. Trimming stripped 6 bases from V and 3 bases from J, with 17 bases between. CDR3 size: 15 residues. Germline values: CDR1 SGHVS, CDR2 FQNEAQ. The CDR3 sequence is CASRGLGRMDTEAFF. The DNA for the CDR3 is TGTGCCAGCAGGGGCCTTGGGCGGATGGACACTGAAGCTTTCTTT.

This clonotype was picked up many times. This sequence joins TRBV9 and TRBJ2-5; possible D gene TRBD1, 5 bases. Germline V CDR1 and CDR2: SGDLS, YYNGEE. The CDR3 sequence is 14 residues long. V was pared by 3 bases and J by 0 bases, with 9 bases between. The CDR3 here is CASSEDIYQETQYF. In DNA, the CDR3 is TGTGCCAGCAGCGAGGACATTTACCAAGAGACCCAGTACTTC. Looking up the rest from reference TRBV9 and TRBJ2-5 gives the full variable domain: DSGVTQTPKHLITATGQRVTLRCSPRSGDLSVYWYQQSLDQGLQFLIQYYNGEERAKGNILERFSAQQFPDLHSELNLSSLELGDSALYFCASSEDIYQETQYFGPGTRLLVL.

This clonotype was observed many times. V gene TRBV4-3 combines with J gene TRBJ2-3, with 11 nucleotides matching TRBD2. The V segment lost 3 bases and the J segment 2 bases; nucleotides outside the gene matches: 4. This CDR3 comprises 16 residues. CDR1 and CDR2 from the germline V gene are LGHNA and YSLEER. CDR3 residues: CASSQLAGGPTDTQYF. CDR3 in DNA: TGCGCCAGCAGCCAGCTAGCGGGAGGACCCACAGATACGCAGTATTTT.

About this clonotype: This may be a read error, as it is one base from a much larger clone. This CDR3 is missing its conserved last phenylalanine or tryptophan, likely due to a read error. The V and J genes are TRBV15 and TRBJ2-7; TRBD1 is a possible D gene (6 bases). Germline-derived CDR1 and CDR2 are LNHNV and YYDKDF (reference sequence). Trimming cost V 3 bases and J 0 bases, with 15 bases left between them. The CDR3 has 16 amino acids. The chain's CDR3 is CATSSDDRSSSYEQYL. The CDR3 DNA reads as TGTGCCACCAGCAGTGACGACAGGTCGAGCTCCTACGAGCAGTACCTC.

Ten or more counts support this clonotype. This chain connects TRBV29-1 to TRBJ1-1; D call uncertain. Looked up from germline, CDR1 is SQVTM and CDR2 is ANQGSEA. V dropped 7 bases and J dropped 6 bases, with 12 bases sitting between them. The CDR3 contains 11 residues. CDR3 loop: CSAPRGSEAFF. The CDR3 DNA reads as TGCAGCGCTCCACGAGGCTCTGAAGCTTTCTTT.

This clonotype was seen at least ten times. The chain recombines TRBV5-5 with TRBJ2-1, with D perhaps matching TRBD2 (6 bases). V was trimmed by 6 bases and J by 2 bases, leaving 15 bases between them. The CDR3 contains 15 residues. CDR1 SGHKS and CDR2 YYEKEE come from the germline V gene (reference sequence). The CDR3 nucleotides read TGTGCCAGCACCCCCCCGGACTACACCTACAATGAGCAGTTCTTC. Amino acids: CASTPPDYTYNEQFF.

This clonotype was counted ten times or more. V gene TRBV3-1 combines with J gene TRBJ2-3, with D perhaps TRBD1 or TRBD2 (5 bases each). V gave up 1 base and J gave up 6 bases, with 17 bases separating them. This CDR3 has 16 amino acids. CDR1 is LGHDT, CDR2 YNNKEL, per germline (reference sequence). CDR3 region: CASSQVWDALRDTQYF. In DNA form, the CDR3 reads TGTGCCAGCAGCCAAGTTTGGGACGCACTGCGGGATACGCAGTATTTT.

This clonotype was recorded many times. The rearrangement joins TRBV6-7 to TRBJ2-1; 10 bases line up with TRBD2. TRBV6-7 is classed as an ORF, of uncertain function. This CDR3 has 15 residues. Trimming cost V 7 bases and J 8 bases; bases outside gene matches: 11. CDR3 residues: CASIRPSGSRDEQFF. The DNA of the CDR3 is TGTGCCAGCATTCGACCTAGCGGGAGTCGGGATGAGCAGTTCTTC.

Comment on this clonotype: It may be a read error: a sequence one base away is much more abundant. The chain carries TRBV20-1 and TRBJ1-5, with TRBD1 identical over 10 bases. Looked up from germline, CDR1 is DFQATT and CDR2 is SNEGSKA (reference sequence). The V segment lost 4 bases and the J segment 2 bases; nucleotides outside the gene matches: 2. The CDR3 covers 14 residues. CDR3 bases: TGCAGTGCTACCGGGACAGGGGGCAATCAGCCCCAGCATTTT. Amino acid sequence: CSATGTGGNQPQHF.

This clonotype was picked up many times. The V call is TRBV29-1, the J call TRBJ2-6; D remains ambiguous. V was cut by 5 bases and J by 2 bases, with 10 bases left in between. CDR3 length: 14 amino acids. Germline values: CDR1 SQVTM, CDR2 ANQGSEA. CDR3 DNA sequence: TGCAGCGTTCGAGGCTTAACTGGGGCCAACGTCCTGACTTTC. Its translation: CSVRGLTGANVLTF.

This clonotype showed up many times. The CDR3 is CASSFEGTRGNEQFF. The CDR3 DNA reads TGTGCCAGCAGCTTTGAGGGGACAAGAGGCAATGAGCAGTTCTTC. The genes are TRBV5-6 and TRBJ2-1, with D maybe TRBD1 (6 bases). Germline CDR1 SGHDT, CDR2 YYEEEE. The CDR3 runs 15 residues. The V end lost 2 bases, the J end lost 6 bases, and 15 bases lay between the germline ends.

In this sample, this clonotype turned up many times. This sequence joins TRBV7-9 and TRBJ2-1; the D call may be TRBD1 or TRBD2 (6 bases each). There are 16 residues in the CDR3. Looked up from germline, CDR1 is SEHNR and CDR2 is FQNEAQ (reference sequence). Between the trimmed V and J ends, which lost 5 bases and 5 bases, there was a span of 19 bases. In DNA form, the CDR3 reads TGTGCCAGCAGCCTAGGCGGGACACCGCCTCACAATGAGCAGTTCTTC. Its translation is CASSLGGTPPHNEQFF. Drawing the rest from reference TRBV7-9 and TRBJ2-1, the complete variable domain is DTGVSQNPRHKITKRGQNVTFRCDPISEHNRLYWYRQTLGQGPEFLTYFQNEAQLEKSRLLSDRFSAERPKGSFSTLEIQRTEQGDSAMYLCASSLGGTPPHNEQFFGPGTRLTVL.

This clonotype was seen ten or more times. The chain joins TRBV10-2 to TRBJ1-5; D not resolved. Germline assignment: CDR1 WSHSY and CDR2 SAAADI. This CDR3 has 14 amino acids. Trimming stripped 6 bases from V and 0 bases from J, with 9 bases between. Here the CDR3 reads CASRADYSNQPQHF. The CDR3 nucleotides are TGCGCCAGCAGGGCGGATTATAGCAATCAGCCCCAGCATTTT.